The entry below gives a single TCR beta chain sequence along with its context. These data come from a study of blood T cell repertoires in COVID-19. Study summary: COVID-19 samples from acute and convalescent phases originated in the United States, Italy and Spain. PBMCs, B-cell-depleted T cells, or T cells provided the cDNA or gDNA that made up the material.

The authors' processing: Nucleated cell counts were estimated from reference gene primer amplification. Data came from immunoSEQ multiplex PCR; TCRdb stores just in-frame clones and leaves some out. V, J and clone size were drawn from that table, and D and trimming were deduced from the DNA. The sample lists some 180,000 clones, around 90% occurring once. The V gene's germline CDR1 is MNHEY and CDR2 SVGAGI. V was cut by 0 bases and J by 2 bases, with 14 bases left in between. CDR3 length: 16 amino acids. The clonotype was recovered from a man in his forties or fifties with acute or convalescent COVID-19. Sequenced material: peripheral blood. This chain connects TRBV6-5 to TRBJ2-7; D is unresolved. CDR3 loop: CASSYSNSIPPYEQYV. The DNA for the CDR3 is TGTGCCAGCAGTTACTCGAACAGTATACCCCCCTACGAGCAGTACGTC.